This T cell receptor beta chain was recorded in a study of long-term antiretroviral therapy in people with HIV. Study-level points and caveats: Across all time points, the repertoire was dominated by clones that expanded before ART.

Trimming took 4 bases from V and 6 from J, leaving 20 bases between them. Germline V gene sequence: CDR1 SGHRS, CDR2 YFSETQ. This CDR3 is 15 amino acids long. Run at survey level, the immunoSEQ assay was version v3.0. Samples were sequenced targeting about 35,000-50,000 T-cell genomes each. Sequencing was performed with immunoSEQ multiplex PCR; in TCRdb, only in-frame clones are kept and a portion is missing. The sample contains 20,000 to 25,000 clones, approximately 88% of which appear only once. Prior to DNA extraction, the samples held about 0.9-11 million cryopreserved PBMC. For this clone: Its specificity is not known.

The source material was unsorted PBMCs, sampled 1.2 years after starting antiretroviral therapy. This chain links TRBV5-1 with TRBJ2-7; the D gene is possibly TRBD1 (7 bases). The TCR was taken from a woman aged 40 to 55 with HIV. The CDR3 nucleotides read TGCGCCAGCAGCCCCGGAGGGGGCGACTGGGCCGAGCAGTACTTC. Its translation: CASSPGGGDWAEQYF. The entire variable domain, with the rest obtained from reference TRBV5-1 and TRBJ2-7, is as follows: KAGVTQTPRYLIKTRGQQVTLSCSPISGHRSVSWYQQTPGQGLQFLFEYFSETQRNKGNFPGRFSGRQFSNSRSEMNVSTLELGDSALYLCASSPGGGDWAEQYFGPGTRLTVT.